This T cell receptor (beta chain) was captured by sequencing in a study of blood T cell repertoires in COVID-19. Study overall: Samples representing acute and convalescent COVID-19 were sourced from the United States, Italy and Spain. PBMCs, B-cell-depleted T cells, or T cells were the source of the cDNA or gDNA that made up the material.

The CDR3 loop spans 15 amino acids. Per germline, CDR1 SGHNT and CDR2 YYREEE (reference sequence). Trimming removed 4 bases from V and 3 bases from J; junction bases left unmatched: 4. In the authors' workflow: Quantification of nucleated cells was approximated via reference gene primer amplification. Data came from immunoSEQ multiplex PCR; TCRdb stores just in-frame clones and leaves some out. V, J and clone size reflect that table, while D and trimming were determined from the DNA. This table holds tens of thousands of clones, 80% to 90% found once. The sequenced sample consisted of peripheral blood. This chain uses TRBV5-4 with TRBJ2-1, with 10 bases matching TRBD1. The sequence was obtained from a human donor with active COVID-19. The donor label of this sample is uncertain. DNA of the CDR3: TGTGCCAGCAGCCCGACAGGGGGCATCTACAATGAGCAGTTCTTC. Amino acids: CASSPTGGIYNEQFF. Full variable domain (remainder filled in from reference TRBV5-4 and TRBJ2-1): ETGVTQSPTHLIKTRGQQVTLRCSSQSGHNTVSWYQQALGQGPQFIFQYYREEENGRGNFPPRFSGLQFPNYSSELNVNALELDDSALYLCASSPTGGIYNEQFFGPGTRLTVL.